Reported below is one T cell receptor (beta chain). Its target is not known. This CDR3 has 15 amino acids. Germline V gives CDR1 LNHDA, CDR2 SQIVND (reference sequence). The V end was cut by 3 bases, the J end by 0 bases, with 8 bases between. This specimen comes from a study of T-cell memory formation after mild COVID-19. Study context: TCR clusters were mostly confined to one donor each.

Notes on the study in general: Among contracting clones, CD4+ were mainly CM/EM and CD8+ enriched in EMRA.

TCRdb recomputed calls from the 5' RACE reads with MiXCR, one row per CDR3 protein. This sample carries 500,000 to 600,000 distinct CDR3 sequences, 18% of them seen once, and the ten largest clones take around 12%. The rearrangement joins TRBV19 to TRBJ1-4; D is undetermined. The clonotype originates from an adult woman who had mild COVID-19 (a few samples of this study predate the infection). Cell type and time point are not known. Input material: PBMCs or a T cell subset sorted from them (not recorded which). The CDR3 DNA follows: TGTGCCAGTAGTATCATGCCGTCAACTAATGAAAAACTGTTTTTT. Residues: CASSIMPSTNEKLFF. The variable domain in full, completed from reference TRBV19 and TRBJ1-4, reads DGGITQSPKYLFRKEGQNVTLSCEQNLNHDAMYWYRQDPGQGLRLIYYSQIVNDFQKGDIAEGYSVSREKKESFPLTVTSAQKNPTAFYLCASSIMPSTNEKLFFGSGTQLSVL.